This section outlines one TCR beta chain sequence together with its context. Its target is not known. The entry originates in a study of vaccination effects on CD4 cells after COVID-19. Study-level findings and limits: Early post-infection timepoints were missing from the study, which also had few convalescent patients.

Peptide-pool stimulation followed by sequencing identified expanded antigen-specific CD4+ clonotypes in the ViraFEST assay. Culturing for about 10 days preceded CD4+ T cell isolation. Either the mRNA-1273 or the BNT162b2 vaccine was given to participants as two doses. This table comes from immunoSEQ multiplex PCR, and its TCRdb copy is limited to in-frame clones, with some not included. The sample includes tens of thousands of clones, about 74% of them seen just once. The material was CD4+ T cells from PBMCs cultured with HCoV-229E spike peptides, obtained after COVID-19 vaccination. The sequence was collected from a human donor who received a COVID-19 vaccine.

The CDR3 coding sequence is TGCAGCGTTGTACTCAGGGGGCGAGAGACCCAGTACTTC. Its protein product is CSVVLRGRETQYF. This chain uses TRBV29-1 with TRBJ2-5; 8 bases match TRBD1. After removal of 4 bases from V and 4 bases from J, the junction contained 5 bases not matched to a gene. The CDR3 loop spans 13 amino acids. The germline V gene has CDR1 SQVTM and CDR2 ANQGSEA.